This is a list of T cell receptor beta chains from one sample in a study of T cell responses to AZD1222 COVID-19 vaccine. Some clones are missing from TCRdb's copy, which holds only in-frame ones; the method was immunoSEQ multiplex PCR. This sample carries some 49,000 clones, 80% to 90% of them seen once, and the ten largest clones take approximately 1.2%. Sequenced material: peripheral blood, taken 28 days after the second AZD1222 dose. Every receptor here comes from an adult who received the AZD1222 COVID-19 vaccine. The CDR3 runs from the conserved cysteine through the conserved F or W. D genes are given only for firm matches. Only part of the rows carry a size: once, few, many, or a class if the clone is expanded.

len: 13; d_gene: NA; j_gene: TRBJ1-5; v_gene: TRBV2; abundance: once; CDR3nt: TGTGCCAGCACGATGGGGGCATCACAGCCCCAGCATTTT; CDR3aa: CASTMGASQPQHF
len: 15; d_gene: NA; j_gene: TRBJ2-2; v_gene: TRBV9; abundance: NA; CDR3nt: TGTGCCAGCAGCGTAGACCCCCGGGCCACCGGGGAGCTGTTTTTT; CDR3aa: CASSVDPRATGELFF
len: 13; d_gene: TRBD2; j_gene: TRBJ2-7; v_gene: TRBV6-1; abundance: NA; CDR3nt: TGTGCCAGCAGTGAGGCTAGCGGATACGAGCAGTACTTC; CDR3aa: CASSEASGYEQYF
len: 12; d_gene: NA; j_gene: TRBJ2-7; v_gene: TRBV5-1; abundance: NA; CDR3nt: TGCGCCAGCAGCTTGCAGAATTACGAGCAGTACTTC; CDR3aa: CASSLQNYEQYF
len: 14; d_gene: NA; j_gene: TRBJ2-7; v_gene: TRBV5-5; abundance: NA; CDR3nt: TGTGCCAGCAGCTCCGAGCTAGCGTACTACGAGCAGTACTTC; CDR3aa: CASSSELAYYEQYF
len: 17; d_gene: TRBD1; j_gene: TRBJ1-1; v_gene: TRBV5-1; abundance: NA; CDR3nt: TGCGCCAGCAGCTTGAGCGACAGGGGCCGGATGAACACTGAAGCTTTCTTT; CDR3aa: CASSLSDRGRMNTEAFF
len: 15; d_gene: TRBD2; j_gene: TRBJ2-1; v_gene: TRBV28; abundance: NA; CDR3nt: TGTGCCAGCAGAGATACTAGCGGGAGTTACAATGAGCAGTTCTTC; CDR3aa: CASRDTSGSYNEQFF
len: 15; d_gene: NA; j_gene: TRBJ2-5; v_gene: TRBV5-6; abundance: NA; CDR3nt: TGTGCCAGCAGCTTGGTCGGGGGCCAAAGGGAGACCCAGTACTTC; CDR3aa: CASSLVGGQRETQYF
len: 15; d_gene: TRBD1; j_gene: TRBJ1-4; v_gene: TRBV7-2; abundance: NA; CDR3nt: TGTGCCAGCAGCTTTGGGGCGACAGGGGTTGAAAAACTGTTTTTT; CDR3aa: CASSFGATGVEKLFF
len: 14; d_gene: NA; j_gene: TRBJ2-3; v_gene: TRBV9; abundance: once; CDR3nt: TGTGCCAGCAGCGTAGTCAGGGAAGGAGGCGCGCAGTATTTT; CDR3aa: CASSVVREGGAQYF
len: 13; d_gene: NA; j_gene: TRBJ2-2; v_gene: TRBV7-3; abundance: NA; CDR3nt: TGTGCCAGCAGCGTCGGGTCCACCGGGGAGCTGTTTTTT; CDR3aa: CASSVGSTGELFF
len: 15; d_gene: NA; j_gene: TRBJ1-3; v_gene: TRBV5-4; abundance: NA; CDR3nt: TGTGCCAGCAGCTTGTGGGGGGGAGCTGGAAACACCATATATTTT; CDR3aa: CASSLWGGAGNTIYF
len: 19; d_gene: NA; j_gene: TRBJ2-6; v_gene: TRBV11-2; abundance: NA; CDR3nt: TGTGCCAGCAGCCCCCGAACAGGCCCTAACCTCCATGGGGCCAACGTCCTGACTTTC; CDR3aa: CASSPRTGPNLHGANVLTF
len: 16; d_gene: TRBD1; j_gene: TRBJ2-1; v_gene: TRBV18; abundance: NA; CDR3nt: TGTGCCAGCTCACGGACAGGACAGAACTCCTACAATGAGCAGTTCTTC; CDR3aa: CASSRTGQNSYNEQFF
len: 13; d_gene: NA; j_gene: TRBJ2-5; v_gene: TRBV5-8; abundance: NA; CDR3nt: TGTGCCAGCAGCTTGAGACCCAAAGAGACCCAGTACTTC; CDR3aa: CASSLRPKETQYF
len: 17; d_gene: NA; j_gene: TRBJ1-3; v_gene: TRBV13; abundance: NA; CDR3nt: TGTGCCAGCAGCTGGAGGTATGGGGGACACTCTGGAAACACCATATATTTT; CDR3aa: CASSWRYGGHSGNTIYF
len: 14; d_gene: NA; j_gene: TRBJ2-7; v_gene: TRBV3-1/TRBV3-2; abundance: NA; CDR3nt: TGTGCCAGCAATTCCGGAGATCCATCCTACGAGCAGTACTTC; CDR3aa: CASNSGDPSYEQYF